The table lists the clone carrying this T cell receptor beta chain with a count of one. These data originate in a study of shared clonotypes between healthy human individuals. Study overall: CD4 naive cells filled three plates per donor, CD4 memory three, CD8 naive two and CD8 memory one.

Naive CD8 cells lacked CD45RO and underwent positive selection for CCR7, leaving out terminally differentiated effector memory CD45RA+ cells. Clones were sequenced by immunoSEQ multiplex PCR, and TCRdb holds only the in-frame ones, with some missing. The table includes around 640,000 clones, about 96% detected once. Sequencing input: naive CD8+ T cells sorted from blood. This receptor was obtained from a woman aged 30 to 39 in good health.

The CDR3 spells CASDRPLGQGSGYTF. CDR3 coding DNA: TGCGCCAGCGACCGACCTCTGGGACAGGGGTCTGGCTACACCTTC. The rearrangement uses TRBV23-1 and TRBJ1-2; 10 positions match TRBD1. TRBV23-1 is given ORF status, its function remaining uncertain. This CDR3 spans 15 amino acids. Losses at the gene ends were 8 bases for V and 7 bases for J; bases not matched to a gene: 13.